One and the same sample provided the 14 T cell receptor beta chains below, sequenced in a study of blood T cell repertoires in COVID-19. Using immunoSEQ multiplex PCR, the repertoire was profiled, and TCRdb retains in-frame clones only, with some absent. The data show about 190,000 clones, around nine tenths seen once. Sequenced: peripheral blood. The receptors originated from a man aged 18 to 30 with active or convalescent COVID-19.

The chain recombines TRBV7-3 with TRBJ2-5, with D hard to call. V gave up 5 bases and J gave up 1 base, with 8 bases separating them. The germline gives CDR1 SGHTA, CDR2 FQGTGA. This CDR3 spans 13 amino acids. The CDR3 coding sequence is TGTGCCAGCAGCCTGTCTCCCCAAGAGACCCAGTACTTC. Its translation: CASSLSPQETQYF.

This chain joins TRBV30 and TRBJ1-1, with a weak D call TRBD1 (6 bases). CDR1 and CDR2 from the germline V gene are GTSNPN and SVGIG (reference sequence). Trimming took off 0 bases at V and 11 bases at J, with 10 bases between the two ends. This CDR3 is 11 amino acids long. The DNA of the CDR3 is TGTGCCTGGAGTGTCGGGCAGGGGGCTTTCTTT. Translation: CAWSVGQGAFF.

In DNA, the CDR3 is TGTGCCAGCAGCTTAGGGAGCAGGGCCCCATACGAGCAGTACTTC. As protein: CASSLGSRAPYEQYF. The chain employs TRBV7-2 and TRBJ2-7, with a possible D match to TRBD1 (5 bases). The CDR3 loop spans 15 amino acids. V lost 1 base, J lost 4 bases, and 14 bases lay in between. CDR1 and CDR2 from the germline V gene are SGHTA and FQGNSA.

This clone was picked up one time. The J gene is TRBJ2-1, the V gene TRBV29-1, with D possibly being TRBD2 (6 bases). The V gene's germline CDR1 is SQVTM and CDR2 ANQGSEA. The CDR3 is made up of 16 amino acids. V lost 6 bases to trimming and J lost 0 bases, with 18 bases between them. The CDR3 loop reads CSVLRDFSPSYNEQFF. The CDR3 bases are TGCAGCGTCCTCCGGGACTTTAGTCCCTCCTACAATGAGCAGTTCTTC.

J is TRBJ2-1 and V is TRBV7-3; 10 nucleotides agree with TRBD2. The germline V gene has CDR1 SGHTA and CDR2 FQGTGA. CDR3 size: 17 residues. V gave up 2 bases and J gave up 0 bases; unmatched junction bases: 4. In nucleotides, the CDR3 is TGTGCCAGCAGCTTATTAGCGGGGGGCCGCTCCTACAATGAGCAGTTCTTC. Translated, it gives CASSLLAGGRSYNEQFF.

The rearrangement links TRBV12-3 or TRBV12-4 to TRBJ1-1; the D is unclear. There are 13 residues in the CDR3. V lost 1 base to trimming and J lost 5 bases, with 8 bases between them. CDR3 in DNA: TGTGCCAGCAGTTTAGTCAGAAGAACTGAAGCTTTCTTT. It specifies CASSLVRRTEAFF.

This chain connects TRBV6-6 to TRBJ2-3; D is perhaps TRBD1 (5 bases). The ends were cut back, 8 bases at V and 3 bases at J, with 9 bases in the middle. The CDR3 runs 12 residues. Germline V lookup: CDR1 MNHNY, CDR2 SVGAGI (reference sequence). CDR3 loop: CASQDTTDTQYF. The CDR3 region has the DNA TGTGCCAGCCAGGACACGACAGATACGCAGTATTTT.

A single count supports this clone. The CDR3 nucleotides are TGTGCCAGCAGCTTAGTAGATTTCGGGACTCCTCTAAAAGAGCAGTACTTC. This gives the protein CASSLVDFGTPLKEQYF. This sequence joins TRBV7-9 and TRBJ2-7; the D gene is possibly TRBD2 (6 bases). Germline values: CDR1 SEHNR, CDR2 FQNEAQ (reference sequence). Trimming removed 1 base at V and 7 bases at J, with 23 bases between. The CDR3 contains 17 residues.

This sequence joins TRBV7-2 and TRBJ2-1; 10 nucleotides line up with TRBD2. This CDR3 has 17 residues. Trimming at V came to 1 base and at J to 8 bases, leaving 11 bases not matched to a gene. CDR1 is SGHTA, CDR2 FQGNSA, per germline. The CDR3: CASSLVGLSSGSDEQFF. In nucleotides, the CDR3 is TGTGCCAGCAGCTTAGTGGGACTGTCTAGCGGGAGCGATGAGCAGTTCTTC.

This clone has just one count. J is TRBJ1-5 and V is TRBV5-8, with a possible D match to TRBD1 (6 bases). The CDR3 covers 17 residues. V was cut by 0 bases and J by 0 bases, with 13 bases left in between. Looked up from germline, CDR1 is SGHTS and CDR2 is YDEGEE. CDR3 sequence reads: CASSLEGEEYSNQPQHF. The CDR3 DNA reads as TGTGCCAGCAGCTTGGAGGGGGAAGAATATAGCAATCAGCCCCAGCATTTT.

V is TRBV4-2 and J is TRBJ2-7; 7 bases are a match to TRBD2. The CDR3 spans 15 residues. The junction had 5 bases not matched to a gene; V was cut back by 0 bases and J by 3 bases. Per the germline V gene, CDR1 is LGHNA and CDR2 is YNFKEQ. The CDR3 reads CASSQEGGGLYEQYF. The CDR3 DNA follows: TGTGCCAGCAGCCAAGAAGGCGGGGGACTCTACGAGCAGTACTTC.

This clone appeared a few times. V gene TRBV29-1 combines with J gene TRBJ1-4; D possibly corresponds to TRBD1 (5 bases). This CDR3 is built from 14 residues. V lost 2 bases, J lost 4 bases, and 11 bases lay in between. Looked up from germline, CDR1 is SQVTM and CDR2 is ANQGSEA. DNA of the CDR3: TGCAGCGTTGAACCGCGTCAGGGTAATGAAAAACTGTTTTTT. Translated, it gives CSVEPRQGNEKLFF.

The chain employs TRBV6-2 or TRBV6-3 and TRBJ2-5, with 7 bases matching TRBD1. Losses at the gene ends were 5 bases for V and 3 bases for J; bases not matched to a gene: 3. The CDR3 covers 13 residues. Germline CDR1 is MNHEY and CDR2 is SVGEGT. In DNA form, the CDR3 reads TGTGCCAGCAGTACGGGACAGAAAGAGACCCAGTACTTC. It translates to CASSTGQKETQYF.

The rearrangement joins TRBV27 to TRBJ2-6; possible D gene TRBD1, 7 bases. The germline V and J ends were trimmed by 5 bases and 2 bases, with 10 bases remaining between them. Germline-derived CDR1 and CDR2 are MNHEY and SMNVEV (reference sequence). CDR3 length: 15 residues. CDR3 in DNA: TGTGCCAGCAGTATCAGGGGGGCTGGGGCCAACGTCCTGACTTTC. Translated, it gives CASSIRGAGANVLTF.